The sequence of this T cell receptor beta chain was determined in a study of beta chain features in type 1 diabetes. Study-level background: Patients shared similar age, gender and cell yields with healthy donors.

Germline-derived CDR1 and CDR2 are MDHEN and SYDVKM. Trimming removed 11 bases at V and 3 bases at J, with 10 bases between. This CDR3 has 12 amino acids. Expressed TCRB transcripts were sequenced after all isolated RNA was converted to cDNA. Some clones are missing from TCRdb's copy, which holds only in-frame ones; the method was immunoSEQ multiplex PCR. Here the sample spans about 900,000 clones, 15% to 20% being singletons. The source of this sequence is a woman under 30 in good health. The specimen was naive CD4+ T cells from blood. The rearrangement uses TRBV28 and TRBJ2-2; TRBD2 might be the D (6 bases). This chain's CDR3 is CALGGYTGELFF. In nucleotides, the CDR3 is TGTGCCCTCGGAGGGTACACCGGGGAGCTGTTTTTT. Using reference TRBV28 and TRBJ2-2 for the parts outside the CDR3, the full variable domain is DVKVTQSSRYLVKRTGEKVFLECVQDMDHENMFWYRQDPGLGLRLIYFSYDVKMKEKGDIPEGYSVSREKKERFSLILESASTNQTSMYLCALGGYTGELFFGEGSRLTVL.